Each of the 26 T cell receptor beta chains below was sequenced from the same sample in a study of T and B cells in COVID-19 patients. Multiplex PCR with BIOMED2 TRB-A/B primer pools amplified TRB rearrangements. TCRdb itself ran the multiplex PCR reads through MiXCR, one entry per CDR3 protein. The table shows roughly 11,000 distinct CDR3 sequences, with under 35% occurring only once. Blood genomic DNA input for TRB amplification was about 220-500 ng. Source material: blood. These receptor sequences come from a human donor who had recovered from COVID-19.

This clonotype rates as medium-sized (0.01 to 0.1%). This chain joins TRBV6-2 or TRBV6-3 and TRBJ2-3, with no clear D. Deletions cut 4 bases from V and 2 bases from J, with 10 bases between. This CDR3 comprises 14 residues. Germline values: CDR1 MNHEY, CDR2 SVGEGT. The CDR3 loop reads CASSSWAVTDTQYF. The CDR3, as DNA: TGTGCCAGCAGTTCTTGGGCAGTCACAGATACGCAGTATTTT.

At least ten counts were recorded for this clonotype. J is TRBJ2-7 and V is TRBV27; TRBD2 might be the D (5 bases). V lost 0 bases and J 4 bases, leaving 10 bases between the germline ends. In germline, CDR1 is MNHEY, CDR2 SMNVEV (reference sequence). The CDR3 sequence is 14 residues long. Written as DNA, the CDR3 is TGTGCCAGCAGTTTATCAGCGGCCGGGTACGAGCAGTACTTC. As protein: CASSLSAAGYEQYF.

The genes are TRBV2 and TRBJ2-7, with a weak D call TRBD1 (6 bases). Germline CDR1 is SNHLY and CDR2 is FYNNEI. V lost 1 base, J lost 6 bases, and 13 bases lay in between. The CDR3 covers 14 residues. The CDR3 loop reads CASSEGVRGSEQYF. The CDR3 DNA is TGTGCCAGCAGTGAAGGGGTCAGGGGCTCCGAGCAGTACTTC. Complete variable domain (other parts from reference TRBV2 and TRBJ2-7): EPEVTQTPSHQVTQMGQEVILRCVPISNHLYFYWYRQILGQKVEFLVSFYNNEISEKSEIFDDQFSVERPDGSNFTLKIRSTKLEDSAMYFCASSEGVRGSEQYFGPGTRLTVT.

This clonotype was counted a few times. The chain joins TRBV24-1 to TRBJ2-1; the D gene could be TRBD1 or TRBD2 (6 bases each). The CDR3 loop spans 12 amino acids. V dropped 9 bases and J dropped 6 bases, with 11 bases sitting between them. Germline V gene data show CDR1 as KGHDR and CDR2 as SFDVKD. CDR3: CATSGASNEQFF. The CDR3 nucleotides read TGTGCCACCTCGGGGGCTAGCAATGAGCAGTTCTTC.

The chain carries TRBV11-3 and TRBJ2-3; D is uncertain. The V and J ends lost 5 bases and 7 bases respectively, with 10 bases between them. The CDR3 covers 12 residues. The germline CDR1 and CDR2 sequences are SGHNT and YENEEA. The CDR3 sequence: CASSPPPNTQYF. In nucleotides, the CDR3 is TGTGCCAGCAGCCCTCCCCCGAATACGCAGTATTTT.

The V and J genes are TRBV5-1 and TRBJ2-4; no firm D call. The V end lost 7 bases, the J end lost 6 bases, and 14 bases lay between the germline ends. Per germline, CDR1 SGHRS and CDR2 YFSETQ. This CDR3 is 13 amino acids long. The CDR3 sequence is CASSNQEPNIQYF. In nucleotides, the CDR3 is TGCGCCAGCTCAAACCAGGAGCCAAACATTCAGTACTTC.

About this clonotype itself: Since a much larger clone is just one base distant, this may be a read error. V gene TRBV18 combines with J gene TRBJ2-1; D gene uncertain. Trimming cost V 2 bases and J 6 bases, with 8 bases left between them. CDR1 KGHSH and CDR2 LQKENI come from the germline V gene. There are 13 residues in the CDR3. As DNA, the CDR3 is TGTGCCAGCTCACCATCGGTAGCCAATGAGCAGTTCTTC. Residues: CASSPSVANEQFF.

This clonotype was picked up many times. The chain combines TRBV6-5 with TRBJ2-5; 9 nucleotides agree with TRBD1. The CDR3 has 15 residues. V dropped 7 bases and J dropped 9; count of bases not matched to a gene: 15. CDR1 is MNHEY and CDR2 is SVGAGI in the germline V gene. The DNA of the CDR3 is TGTGCCAGCAACCCTGATACAGGGGGCGCAGGGGCCCAGTACTTC. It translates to CASNPDTGGAGAQYF.

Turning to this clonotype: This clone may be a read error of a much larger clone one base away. The CDR3 nucleotides are TGTGCCACCAAGCTGGAGGCGAGCACAGATACGCAGTATTTT. Protein: CATKLEASTDTQYF. The chain couples TRBV10-3 to TRBJ2-3; a possible D gene is TRBD2 (5 bases). Germline-derived CDR1 and CDR2 are ENHRY and SYGVKD. Trimming took 10 bases from V and 0 from J, leaving 14 bases between them. The CDR3 length is 14 residues.

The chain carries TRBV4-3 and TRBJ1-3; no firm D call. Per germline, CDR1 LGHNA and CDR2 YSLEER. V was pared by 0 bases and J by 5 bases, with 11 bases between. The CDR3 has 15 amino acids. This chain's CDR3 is CASSQEYGLRNTIYF. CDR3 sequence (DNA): TGCGCCAGCAGCCAAGAATACGGGCTTCGAAACACCATATATTTT.

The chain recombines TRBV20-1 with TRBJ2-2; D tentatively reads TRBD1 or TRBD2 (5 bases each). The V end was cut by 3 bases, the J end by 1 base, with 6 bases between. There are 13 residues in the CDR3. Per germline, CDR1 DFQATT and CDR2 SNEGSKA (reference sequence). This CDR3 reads CSARGRNTGELFF. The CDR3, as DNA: TGCAGTGCTAGGGGACGGAACACCGGGGAGCTGTTTTTT.

CDR3 in DNA: TGTGCCAGCAGCCGCTCAGGACCCCCCCTGGAGCAGTTCTTC. As protein: CASSRSGPPLEQFF. V and J are TRBV6-2 or TRBV6-3 and TRBJ2-1; D not resolved. The length of the CDR3 is 14 residues. The V gene lost 6 bases and the J gene lost 10 bases, with 19 bases spanning the gap. Per germline, CDR1 MNHEY and CDR2 SVGEGT.

CDR3 sequence reads: CASSRLRSSYNEQFF. The CDR3 nucleotides are TGTGCCAGCAGTCGACTAAGGAGCTCCTACAATGAGCAGTTCTTC. The chain links TRBV12-3 or TRBV12-4 to TRBJ2-1; perhaps TRBD2 as D (5 bases). V lost 5 bases and J 0 bases, leaving 11 bases between the germline ends. This CDR3 spans 15 amino acids.

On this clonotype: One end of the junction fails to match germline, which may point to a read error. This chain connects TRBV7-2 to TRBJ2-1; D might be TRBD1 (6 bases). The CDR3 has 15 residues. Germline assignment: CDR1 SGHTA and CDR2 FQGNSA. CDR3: CASSAMRGSYNVQFF. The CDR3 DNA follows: TGTGCCAGCAGCGCGATGAGGGGGTCCTACAATGTGCAGTTCTTC.

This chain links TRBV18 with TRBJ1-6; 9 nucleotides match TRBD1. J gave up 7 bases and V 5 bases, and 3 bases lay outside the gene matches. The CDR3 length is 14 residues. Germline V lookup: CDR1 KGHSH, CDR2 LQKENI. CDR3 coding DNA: TGTGCCAGCTCAGACGGACAGGGGAATTCACCCCTCCACTTT. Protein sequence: CASSDGQGNSPLHF. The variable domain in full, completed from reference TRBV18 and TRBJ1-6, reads NAGVMQNPRHLVRRRGQEARLRCSPMKGHSHVYWYRQLPEEGLKFMVYLQKENIIDESGMPKERFSAEFPKEGPSILRIQQVVRGDSAAYFCASSDGQGNSPLHFGNGTRLTVT.

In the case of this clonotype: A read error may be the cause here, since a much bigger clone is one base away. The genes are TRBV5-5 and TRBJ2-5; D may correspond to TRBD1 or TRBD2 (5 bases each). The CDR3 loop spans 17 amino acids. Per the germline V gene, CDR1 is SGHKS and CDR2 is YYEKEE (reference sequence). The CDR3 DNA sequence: TGTGCCATCAGCACCATAGGATCGGGGCAATTCGGAGAGACCCAGTACTTC. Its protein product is CAISTIGSGQFGETQYF.

The CDR3 coding sequence is TGCAGTGCTAGAGATCCCCGGAACACCGGGGAGCTGTTTTTT. This sequence encodes CSARDPRNTGELFF. The gene calls are TRBV20-1 and TRBJ2-2; no reliable D call. The V end lost 0 bases, the J end lost 1 base, and 6 bases lay between the germline ends. In germline, CDR1 is DFQATT, CDR2 SNEGSKA (reference sequence). The CDR3 sequence is 14 residues long.

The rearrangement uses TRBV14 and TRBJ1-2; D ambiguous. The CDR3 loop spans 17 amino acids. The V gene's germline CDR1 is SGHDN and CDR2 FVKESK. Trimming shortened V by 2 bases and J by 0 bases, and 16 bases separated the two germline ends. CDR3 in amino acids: CASSQRFAQSPNYGYTF. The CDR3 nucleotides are TGTGCCAGCAGCCAACGCTTCGCACAGAGTCCTAACTATGGCTACACCTTC. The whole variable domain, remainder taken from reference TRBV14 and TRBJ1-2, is EAGVTQFPSHSVIEKGQTVTLRCDPISGHDNLYWYRRVMGKEIKFLLHFVKESKQDESGMPNNRFLAERTGGTYSTLKVQPAELEDSGVYFCASSQRFAQSPNYGYTFGSGTRLTVV.

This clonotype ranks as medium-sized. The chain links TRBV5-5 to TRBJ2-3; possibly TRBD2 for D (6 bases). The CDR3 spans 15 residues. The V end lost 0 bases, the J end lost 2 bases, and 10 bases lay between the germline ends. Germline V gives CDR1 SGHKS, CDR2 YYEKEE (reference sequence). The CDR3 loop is CASSLGGGNTDTQYF. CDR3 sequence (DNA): TGTGCCAGCAGCTTGGGAGGAGGGAACACAGATACGCAGTATTTT.

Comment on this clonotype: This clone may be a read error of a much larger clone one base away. The CDR3 is CASRLLAQNEQYF. CDR3 DNA sequence: TGTGCCAGCAGGCTGTTAGCGCAGAATGAGCAGTACTTC. The chain joins TRBV12-3 or TRBV12-4 to TRBJ2-4, with a possible D match to TRBD2 (5 bases). The CDR3 covers 13 residues. The ends were cut back, 6 bases at V and 13 bases at J, with 19 bases in the middle.

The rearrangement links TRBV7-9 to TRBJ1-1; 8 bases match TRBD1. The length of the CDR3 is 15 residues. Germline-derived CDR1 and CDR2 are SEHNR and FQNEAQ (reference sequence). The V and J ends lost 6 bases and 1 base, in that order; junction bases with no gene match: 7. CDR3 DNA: TGTGCCAGCAGGCATGGACAGGGAACGAACACTGAAGCTTTCTTT. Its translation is CASRHGQGTNTEAFF.

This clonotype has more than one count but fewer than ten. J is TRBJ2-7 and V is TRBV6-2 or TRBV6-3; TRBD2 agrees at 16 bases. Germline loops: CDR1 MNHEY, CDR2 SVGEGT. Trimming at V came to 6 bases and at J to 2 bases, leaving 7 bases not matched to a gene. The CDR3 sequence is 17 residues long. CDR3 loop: CASRSPGLAGGAYEQYV. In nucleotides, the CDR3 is TGTGCCAGCAGGTCACCGGGACTAGCGGGAGGGGCCTACGAGCAGTACGTC.

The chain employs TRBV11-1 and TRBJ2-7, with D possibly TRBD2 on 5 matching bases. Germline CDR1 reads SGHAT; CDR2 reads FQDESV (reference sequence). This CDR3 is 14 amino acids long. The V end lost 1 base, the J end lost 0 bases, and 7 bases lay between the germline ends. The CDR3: CASSLGLASYEQYF. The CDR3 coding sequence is TGTGCCAGCAGCTTAGGTCTAGCCTCCTACGAGCAGTACTTC. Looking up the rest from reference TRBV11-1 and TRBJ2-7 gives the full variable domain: EAEVAQSPRYKITEKSQAVAFWCDPISGHATLYWYRQILGQGPELLVQFQDESVVDDSQLPKDRFSAERLKGVDSTLKIQPAELGDSAMYLCASSLGLASYEQYFGPGTRLTVT.

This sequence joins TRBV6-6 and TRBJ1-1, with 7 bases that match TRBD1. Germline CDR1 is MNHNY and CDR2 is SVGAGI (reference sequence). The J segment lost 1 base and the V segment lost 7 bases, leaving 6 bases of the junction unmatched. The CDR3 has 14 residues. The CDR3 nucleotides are TGTGCCAGCACCAGGGGGGTTAAGAACACTGAAGCTTTCTTT. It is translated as CASTRGVKNTEAFF.

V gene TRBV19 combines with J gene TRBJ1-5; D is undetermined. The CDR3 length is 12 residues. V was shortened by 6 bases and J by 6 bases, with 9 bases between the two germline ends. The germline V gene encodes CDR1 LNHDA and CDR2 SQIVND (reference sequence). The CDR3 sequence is CASSGAAQPQHF. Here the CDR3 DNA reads TGTGCCAGTAGCGGAGCGGCTCAGCCCCAGCATTTT.

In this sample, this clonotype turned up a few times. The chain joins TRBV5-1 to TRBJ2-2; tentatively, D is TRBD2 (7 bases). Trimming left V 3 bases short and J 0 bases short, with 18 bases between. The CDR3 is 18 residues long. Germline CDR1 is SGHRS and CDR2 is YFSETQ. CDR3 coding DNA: TGCGCCAGCAGCTCCGGGGGGCATCGACTCGCGAACACCGGGGAGCTGTTTTTT. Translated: CASSSGGHRLANTGELFF.